This T cell receptor beta chain was obtained from a study of cytomegalovirus exposure and HLA in healthy donors. This clone came up once. The PCR contained 60 Vbeta and 13 Jbeta primers. Some clones are missing from TCRdb's copy, which holds only in-frame ones; the method was immunoSEQ multiplex PCR. The top ten hold roughly 0.26% of the sample, which has roughly 230,000 clones, about 85% seen once. V lost 8 bases to trimming and J lost 2 bases, with 18 bases between them. From germline, CDR1 is MNHNY and CDR2 SVGAGI (reference sequence). The length of the CDR3 is 16 residues. The sequencing sample was made of PBMCs. The gene calls are TRBV6-6 and TRBJ2-2; D is possibly TRBD2 (6 bases). The source of this sequence is a girl aged 2-10 years in good health and CMV-seronegative. The CDR3 DNA is TGTGCCAGCCGTTCGGAACTAGCCGGCAACACCGGGGAGCTGTTTTTT. Protein: CASRSELAGNTGELFF.